This entry concerns a single T cell receptor (beta chain). The data were obtained in a study of T cell changes during pregnancy in multiple sclerosis. Only in-frame clones appear in the TCRdb table, and some are missing; sequencing was by immunoSEQ multiplex PCR. Among tens of thousands of clones listed, about 91% were seen once. Germline V gene lookup returns CDR1 SGHVS and CDR2 FNYEAQ. The CDR3 has 15 residues. V gave up 3 bases and J gave up 2 bases; unmatched junction bases: 5. This TCR was recovered from a female donor with multiple sclerosis, enrolled in a pregnancy study. The V gene is TRBV7-6, the J gene TRBJ2-5; 8 bases fit TRBD1. This specimen was CD4+ T cells from peripheral blood mononuclear cells, taken in the third trimester of pregnancy. CDR3 DNA: TGTGCCAGCAGCTTCTCAGGGGGCTGGCAAGAGACCCAGTACTTC. Amino acid sequence: CASSFSGGWQETQYF.